These T cell receptor beta chains were read from a single sample in a study of cytomegalovirus exposure and HLA in healthy donors. Profiled with immunoSEQ multiplex PCR; TCRdb holds only in-frame clones, not every one. The sample yields some 270,000 clones, 75% to 85% seen once. Specimen: PBMCs. These TCRs come from a girl aged 2 to 10 in good health and CMV-seronegative. Both conserved end residues are trimmed from each CDR3. The order of the fields is J gene, V gene, CDR3 protein.

>TRBJ1-2|TRBV2
ASRNDGRNYGYT
>TRBJ2-3|TRBV30
AWSVVGRAADTQY
>TRBJ2-7|TRBV5-1
ASSLVPPGLAGVVWGYEQY
>TRBJ1-5|TRBV2
ASSIGQINQPQH
>TRBJ2-7|TRBV7-9
SSSQWTSETYEQY
>TRBJ2-1|TRBV5-6
ASSLGPKREANNEQF
>TRBJ2-7|TRBV6-6
ASRDRLAGDYEQY
>TRBJ2-1|TRBV6-1
ASSEGMAGQGFYNEQF
>TRBJ2-5|TRBV5-4
ASSSDRGVETQY
>TRBJ1-1|TRBV28
ASSPDRGNMNTEAF
>TRBJ2-1|TRBV5-1
ASSAERLYNEQF
>TRBJ2-3|TRBV4-1
ASSQYLSSARTDTQY
>TRBJ1-1|TRBV19
ASSAAGGTGEAF
>TRBJ1-2|TRBV9
ASRGNRAGYT
>TRBJ1-1|TRBV29-1
STSTVKNTEAF
>TRBJ2-7|TRBV27
ASSLGTGVPEQY
>TRBJ1-1|TRBV7-9
ASSFNRVNSDTEAF
>TRBJ2-2|TRBV12-5
ASGLVGTDSLIAGELF
>TRBJ1-4|TRBV5-4
ASSLVQINEKLF
>TRBJ1-1|TRBV7-2
ASSLGDRGLYTEAF
>TRBJ2-3|TRBV28
ASSLWKISGYTDTQY
>TRBJ1-5|TRBV28
ASSGQTNQPQH
>TRBJ1-2|TRBV4-2
ASSPNQVAINYGYT
>TRBJ2-3|TRBV4-2
ASSQDTLTSGSTDTQY
>TRBJ2-3|TRBV18
ASSPPSGGLGTDTQY
>TRBJ2-1|TRBV7-9
SSSWGSSGRRSYNEQF
>TRBJ2-7|TRBV11-2
ASSLDRGASYEQY
>TRBJ2-7|TRBV4-1
ASSQTGRPTLGQY
>TRBJ2-7|TRBV28
ASSLAERSYEQY